What follows are 9 T cell receptor beta chains derived from one specimen sequenced in a study of shared clonotypes between healthy human individuals. This table comes from immunoSEQ multiplex PCR, and its TCRdb copy is limited to in-frame clones, with some not included. The table shows about 1.9 million clones, with 93% occurring only once. Naive CD8 populations comprised CD45RO-negative cells positively selected for CCR7, excluding terminally differentiated effector memory CD45RA+ cells. Sequencing used naive CD8+ T cells from PBMCs. All receptors derive from a man aged 18 to 30 in good health. Some clones in this sample may be carry-over from other donors' samples.

This clone was detected a few times. This chain joins TRBV30 and TRBJ1-1; D gene unclear. The CDR3 covers 13 residues. Trimming stripped 4 bases from V and 7 bases from J, with 16 bases between. Germline V gene sequence: CDR1 GTSNPN, CDR2 SVGIG (reference sequence). CDR3 coding DNA: TGTGCCTGGAATAGCGAACGACCCGATGAAGCTTTCTTT. Its translation: CAWNSERPDEAFF.

The chain has TRBV15 and TRBJ2-7, with TRBD1 matching 7 bases. There are 15 residues in the CDR3. Germline CDR1 and CDR2: LNHNV and YYDKDF (reference sequence). The V and J ends lost 1 base and 2 bases, in that order; junction bases with no gene match: 5. The CDR3 region has the DNA TGTGCCACCAGCAGAGGGACAGGAAGAACCTACGAGCAGTACTTC. Amino acids: CATSRGTGRTYEQYF.

V gene TRBV25-1 combines with J gene TRBJ2-2; tentatively, D is TRBD1 (5 bases). This CDR3 contains 13 residues. V gave up 7 bases and J gave up 3 bases, with 9 bases separating them. Germline V gene data show CDR1 as MGHDK and CDR2 as SYGVNS. CDR3 DNA sequence: TGTGCCAGCAAGGCAGGGTACACCGGGGAGCTGTTTTTT. It translates to CASKAGYTGELFF.

V is TRBV27 and J is TRBJ1-2; 7 bases align to TRBD1. This CDR3 region has 13 residues. V lost 6 bases, J lost 6 bases, and 7 bases stayed unmatched. Germline CDR1 MNHEY, CDR2 SMNVEV (reference sequence). For the CDR3, the DNA is TGTGCCAGCAGCTCGACAGGGCTGGATGGCTACACCTTC. Its protein product is CASSSTGLDGYTF.

The V and J genes are TRBV7-6 and TRBJ2-2, with 8 nucleotides matching TRBD1. Germline V gene lookup returns CDR1 SGHVS and CDR2 FNYEAQ. The CDR3 has 14 amino acids. Unmatched junction bases numbered 4, after V lost 5 bases and J lost 5 bases. The CDR3 loop is CASSPRQGTGELFF. In DNA, the CDR3 is TGTGCCAGCAGCCCGCGACAGGGGACCGGGGAGCTGTTTTTT.

The chain recombines TRBV19 with TRBJ1-1; the match to TRBD1 covers 7 bases. V trimming: 6 bases; J trimming: 1 base; junction bases outside the gene matches: 17. Per the germline V gene, CDR1 is LNHDA and CDR2 is SQIVND (reference sequence). This CDR3 region has 18 residues. This CDR3 reads CASSLPPRQGIWNTEAFF. CDR3 DNA sequence: TGTGCCAGTAGCCTCCCCCCCAGACAGGGCATATGGAACACTGAAGCTTTCTTT.

This chain connects TRBV19 to TRBJ2-5, with D hard to call. Germline CDR1 and CDR2: LNHDA and SQIVND (reference sequence). The CDR3 runs 16 residues. V dropped 7 bases and J dropped 4 bases, with 22 bases sitting between them. In DNA form, the CDR3 reads TGTGCCAGTACCAGGCGGTACTCCCCTATCGTAGAGACCCAGTACTTC. This sequence encodes CASTRRYSPIVETQYF.

This chain links TRBV27 with TRBJ2-1, with TRBD2 matching 14 bases. Trimming removed 1 base from V and 9 bases from J; junction bases left unmatched: 8. Germline CDR1 is MNHEY and CDR2 is SMNVEV (reference sequence). The CDR3 covers 17 residues. The CDR3 loop reads CASSLLGTSGSKGEQFF. The CDR3 nucleotides read TGTGCCAGCAGTTTATTGGGGACTAGCGGGAGTAAAGGTGAGCAGTTCTTC.

The V and J genes are TRBV19 and TRBJ2-1; D is unresolved. The V and J ends lost 4 bases and 8 bases respectively, with 12 bases between them. From germline, CDR1 is LNHDA and CDR2 SQIVND (reference sequence). The CDR3 runs to 13 residues. The CDR3 reads CASSSPYSYEQFF. CDR3 nucleotide sequence: TGTGCCAGTAGTAGTCCCTATTCCTATGAGCAGTTCTTC.